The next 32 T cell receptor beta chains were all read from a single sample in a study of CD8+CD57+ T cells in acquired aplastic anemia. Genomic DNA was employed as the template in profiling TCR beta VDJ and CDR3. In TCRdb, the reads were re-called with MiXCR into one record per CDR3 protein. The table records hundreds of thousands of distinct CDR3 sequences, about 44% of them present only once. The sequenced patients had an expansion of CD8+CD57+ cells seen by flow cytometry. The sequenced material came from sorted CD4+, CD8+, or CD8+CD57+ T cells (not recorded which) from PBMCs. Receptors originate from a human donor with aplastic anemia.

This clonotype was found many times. The chain's CDR3 is CASRYRQQMNTEAFF. CDR3 DNA sequence: TGTGCCAGCAGGTACCGACAGCAGATGAACACTGAAGCTTTCTTT. The chain uses TRBV28 and TRBJ1-1, with D perhaps matching TRBD1 (5 bases). Germline V lookup: CDR1 MDHEN, CDR2 SYDVKM. Trimming shortened V by 6 bases and J by 0 bases, and 14 bases separated the two germline ends. This CDR3 has 15 residues.

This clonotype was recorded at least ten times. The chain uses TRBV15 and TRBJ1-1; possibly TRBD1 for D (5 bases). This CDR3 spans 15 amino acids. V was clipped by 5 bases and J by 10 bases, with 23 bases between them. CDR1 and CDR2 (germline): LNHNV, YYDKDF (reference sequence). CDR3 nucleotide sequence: TGTGCCACCAGCGCAACGGACGGGGGGGGGGGGGGAGCTTTCTTT. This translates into CATSATDGGGGGAFF.

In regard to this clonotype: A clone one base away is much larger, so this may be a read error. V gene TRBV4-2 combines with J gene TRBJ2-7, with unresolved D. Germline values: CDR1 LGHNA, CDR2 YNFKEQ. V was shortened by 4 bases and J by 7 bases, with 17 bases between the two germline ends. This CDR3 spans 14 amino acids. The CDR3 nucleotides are TGTGCCAGCAGCCCCATTCAAGGGTACGATGAGCAGTACTTC. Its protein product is CASSPIQGYDEQYF.

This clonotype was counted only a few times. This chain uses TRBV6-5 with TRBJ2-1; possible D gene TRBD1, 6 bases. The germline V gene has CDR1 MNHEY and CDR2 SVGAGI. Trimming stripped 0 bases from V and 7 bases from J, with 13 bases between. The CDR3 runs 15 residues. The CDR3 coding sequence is TGTGCCAGCAGTTACTCGAACTACAGGGTGAATGAGCAGTTCTTC. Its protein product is CASSYSNYRVNEQFF.

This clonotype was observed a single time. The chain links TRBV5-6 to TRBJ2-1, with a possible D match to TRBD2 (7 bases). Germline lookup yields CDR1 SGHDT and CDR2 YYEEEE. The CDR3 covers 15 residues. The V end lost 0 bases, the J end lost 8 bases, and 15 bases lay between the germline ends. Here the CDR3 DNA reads TGTGCCAGCAGCTTGGTAGGGGGAGGGAGGGATGAGCAGTTCTTC. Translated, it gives CASSLVGGGRDEQFF.

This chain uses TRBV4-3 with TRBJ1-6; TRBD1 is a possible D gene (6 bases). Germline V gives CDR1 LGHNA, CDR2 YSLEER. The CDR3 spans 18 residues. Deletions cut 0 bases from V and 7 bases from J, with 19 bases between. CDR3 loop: CASSQESVFVGANSPLHF. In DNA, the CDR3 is TGCGCCAGCAGCCAAGAATCGGTGTTTGTGGGGGCAAATTCACCCCTCCACTTT.

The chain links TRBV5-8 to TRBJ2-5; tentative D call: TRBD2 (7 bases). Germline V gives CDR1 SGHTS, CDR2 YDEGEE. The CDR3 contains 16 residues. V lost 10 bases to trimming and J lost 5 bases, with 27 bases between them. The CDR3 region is CAPFSRGANRGETQYF. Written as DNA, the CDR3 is TGTGCCCCCTTTTCTCGGGGGGCTAATAGAGGTGAGACCCAGTACTTC. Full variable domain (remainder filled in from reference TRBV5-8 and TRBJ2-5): EAGVTQSPTHLIKTRGQQATLRCSPISGHTSVYWYQQALGLGLQFLLWYDEGEERNRGNFPPRFSGRQFPNYSSELNVNALELEDSALYLCAPFSRGANRGETQYFGPGTRLLVL.

The CDR3 DNA is TGTGCCAGCAGCATTGGGACAGTCGCCGGGGCTTTCTTT. Translated, it gives CASSIGTVAGAFF. The rearrangement links TRBV7-6 to TRBJ1-1; TRBD1 aligns across 7 bases. The CDR3 contains 13 residues. Germline-derived CDR1 and CDR2 are SGHVS and FNYEAQ. Trimming at V came to 5 bases and at J to 11 bases, leaving 11 bases not matched to a gene.

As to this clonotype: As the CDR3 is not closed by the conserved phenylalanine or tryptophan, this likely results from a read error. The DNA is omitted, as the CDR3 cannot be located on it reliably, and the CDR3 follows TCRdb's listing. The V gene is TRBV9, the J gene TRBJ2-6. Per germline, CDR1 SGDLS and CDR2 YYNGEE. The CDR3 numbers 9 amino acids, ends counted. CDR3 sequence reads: CASSVSGTS.

For the CDR3, the DNA is TGTGCCAGCAGAACTAGCGGGGGTTCAGATACGCAGTATTTT. Amino acid sequence: CASRTSGGSDTQYF. V usage is TRBV9 and J usage is TRBJ2-3; 11 bases fit TRBD2. Looked up from germline, CDR1 is SGDLS and CDR2 is YYNGEE. The CDR3 covers 14 residues. J gave up 4 bases and V 5 bases, and 3 bases lay outside the gene matches.

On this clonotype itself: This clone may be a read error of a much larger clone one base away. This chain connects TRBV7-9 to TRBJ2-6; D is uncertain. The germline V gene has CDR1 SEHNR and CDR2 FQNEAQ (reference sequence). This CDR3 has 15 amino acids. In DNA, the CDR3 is TGTGCCAACAGCTTTTTCCTCTCTGGGGCCAACGTCCTGACTTTC. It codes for CANSFFLSGANVLTF.

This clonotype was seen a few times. In DNA form, the CDR3 reads TGCAGTGCTCGGAGGGCTAGCGGGAGTTTATACGAGCAGTACTTC. Encoded protein: CSARRASGSLYEQYF. The chain is built from TRBV20-1 and TRBJ2-7; 10 bases map to TRBD2. Unmatched junction bases numbered 11, after V lost 5 bases and J lost 4 bases. The CDR3 runs to 15 residues. Germline V gene sequence: CDR1 DFQATT, CDR2 SNEGSKA (reference sequence).

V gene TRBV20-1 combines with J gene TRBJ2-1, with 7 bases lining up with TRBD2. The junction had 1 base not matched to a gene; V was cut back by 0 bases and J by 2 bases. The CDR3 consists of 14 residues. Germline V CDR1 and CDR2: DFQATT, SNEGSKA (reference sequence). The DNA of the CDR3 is TGCAGTGCTAGAGAAGGACTAGCCTACAATGAGCAGTTCTTC. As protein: CSAREGLAYNEQFF.

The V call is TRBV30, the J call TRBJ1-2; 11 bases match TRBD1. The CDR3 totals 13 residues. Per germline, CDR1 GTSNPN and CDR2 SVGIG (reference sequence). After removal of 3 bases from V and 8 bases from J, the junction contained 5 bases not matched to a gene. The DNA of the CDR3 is TGTGCCTGGAGCGCCGGGACAGGGGGGGGCTACACCTTC. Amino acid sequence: CAWSAGTGGGYTF.

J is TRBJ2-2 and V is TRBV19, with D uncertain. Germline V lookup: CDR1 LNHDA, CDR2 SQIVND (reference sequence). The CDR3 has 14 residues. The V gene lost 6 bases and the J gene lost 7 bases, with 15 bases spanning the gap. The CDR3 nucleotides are TGTGCCAGTAGACTGGTCCCTAGGCACGGGGAGCTGTTTTTT. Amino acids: CASRLVPRHGELFF.

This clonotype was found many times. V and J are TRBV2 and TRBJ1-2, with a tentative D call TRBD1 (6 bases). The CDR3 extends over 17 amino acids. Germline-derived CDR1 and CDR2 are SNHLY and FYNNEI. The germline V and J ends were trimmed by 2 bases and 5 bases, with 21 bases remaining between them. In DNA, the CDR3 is TGTGCCAGCAGTGAAACCAACCGGGGGAGGGGGGATTATGGCTACACCTTC. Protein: CASSETNRGRGDYGYTF.

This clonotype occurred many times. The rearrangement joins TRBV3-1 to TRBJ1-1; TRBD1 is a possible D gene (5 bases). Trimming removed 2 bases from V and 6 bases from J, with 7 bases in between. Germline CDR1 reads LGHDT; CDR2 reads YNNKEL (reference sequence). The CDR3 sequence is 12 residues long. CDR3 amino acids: CASSQQGPEAFF. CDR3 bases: TGTGCCAGCAGCCAACAGGGACCTGAAGCTTTCTTT.

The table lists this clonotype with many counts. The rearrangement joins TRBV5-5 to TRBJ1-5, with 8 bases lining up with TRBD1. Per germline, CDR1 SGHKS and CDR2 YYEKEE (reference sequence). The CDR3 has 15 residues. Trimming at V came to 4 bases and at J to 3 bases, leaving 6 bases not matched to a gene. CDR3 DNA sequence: TGTGCCAGCAGCGGCGGACAGGGTGTCAATCAGCCCCAGCATTTT. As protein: CASSGGQGVNQPQHF.

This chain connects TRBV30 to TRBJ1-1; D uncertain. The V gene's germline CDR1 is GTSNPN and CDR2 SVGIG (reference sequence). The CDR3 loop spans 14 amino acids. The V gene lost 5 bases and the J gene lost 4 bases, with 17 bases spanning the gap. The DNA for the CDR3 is TGTGCCTGGGCGGAATGGGGTTCGGGCACTGAAGCTTTCTTT. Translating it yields CAWAEWGSGTEAFF.

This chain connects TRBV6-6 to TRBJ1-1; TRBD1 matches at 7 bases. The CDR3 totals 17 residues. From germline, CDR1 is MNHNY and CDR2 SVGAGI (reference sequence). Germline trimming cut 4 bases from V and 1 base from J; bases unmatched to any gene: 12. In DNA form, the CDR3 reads TGTGCCAGCAGTTCACCCTTTTCGCCAGGGGGGAACACTGAAGCTTTCTTT. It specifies CASSSPFSPGGNTEAFF.

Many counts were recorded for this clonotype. As DNA, the CDR3 is TGTGCCAGCAGCCCGACGGGACCCAGGACTGAAGCTTTCTTT. This translates into CASSPTGPRTEAFF. The chain recombines TRBV7-6 with TRBJ1-1; TRBD1 might be the D (5 bases). Trimming left V 5 bases short and J 5 bases short, with 15 bases between. Per the germline V gene, CDR1 is SGHVS and CDR2 is FNYEAQ. This CDR3 is built from 14 residues.

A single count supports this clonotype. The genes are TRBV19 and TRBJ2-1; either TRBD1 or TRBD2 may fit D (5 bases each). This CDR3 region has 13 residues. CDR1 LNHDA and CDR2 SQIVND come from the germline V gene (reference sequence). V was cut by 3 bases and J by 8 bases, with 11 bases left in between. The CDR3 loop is CASSIQGDYEQFF. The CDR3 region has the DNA TGTGCCAGTAGTATTCAGGGAGACTATGAGCAGTTCTTC.

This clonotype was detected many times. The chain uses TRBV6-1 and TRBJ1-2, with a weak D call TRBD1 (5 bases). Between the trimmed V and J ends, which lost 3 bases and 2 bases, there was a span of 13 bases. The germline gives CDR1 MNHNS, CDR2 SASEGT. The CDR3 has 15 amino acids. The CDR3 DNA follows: TGTGCCAGCAGTGAGGTCGACAGCCCAAACTATGGCTACACCTTC. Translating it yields CASSEVDSPNYGYTF.

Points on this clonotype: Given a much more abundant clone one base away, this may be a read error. The CDR3 is CASGMTSGTDTQYF. The CDR3 DNA reads as TGCGCCAGCGGCATGACTAGCGGGACAGATACGCAGTATTTT. The chain recombines TRBV4-3 with TRBJ2-3; 10 nucleotides line up with TRBD2. V trimming: 8 bases; J trimming: 3 bases; junction bases outside the gene matches: 5. There are 14 residues in the CDR3. Germline V CDR1 and CDR2: LGHNA, YSLEER.

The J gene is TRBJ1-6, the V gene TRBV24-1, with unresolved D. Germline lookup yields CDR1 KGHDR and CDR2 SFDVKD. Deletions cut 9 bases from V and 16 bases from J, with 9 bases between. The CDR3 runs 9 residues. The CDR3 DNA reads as TGTGCCACCCCCTTGTCTCTCCACTTT. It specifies CATPLSLHF.

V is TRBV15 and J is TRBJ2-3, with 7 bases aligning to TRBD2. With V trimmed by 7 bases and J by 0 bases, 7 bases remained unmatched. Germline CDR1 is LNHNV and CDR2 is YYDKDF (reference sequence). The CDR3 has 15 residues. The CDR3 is CATMFDSGSTDTQYF. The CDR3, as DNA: TGTGCCACCATGTTTGATAGCGGGAGCACAGATACGCAGTATTTT. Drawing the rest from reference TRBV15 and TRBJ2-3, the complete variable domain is DAMVIQNPRYQVTQFGKPVTLSCSQTLNHNVMYWYQQKSSQAPKLLFHYYDKDFNNEADTPDNFQSRRPNTSFCFLDIRSPGLGDTAMYLCATMFDSGSTDTQYFGPGTRLTVL.

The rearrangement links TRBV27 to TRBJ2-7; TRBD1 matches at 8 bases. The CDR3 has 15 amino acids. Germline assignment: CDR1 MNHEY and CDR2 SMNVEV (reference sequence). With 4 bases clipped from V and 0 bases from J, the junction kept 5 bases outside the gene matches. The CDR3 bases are TGTGCCAGCAGTTCAAGACAGGGGTTCTCCTACGAGCAGTACTTC. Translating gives CASSSRQGFSYEQYF.

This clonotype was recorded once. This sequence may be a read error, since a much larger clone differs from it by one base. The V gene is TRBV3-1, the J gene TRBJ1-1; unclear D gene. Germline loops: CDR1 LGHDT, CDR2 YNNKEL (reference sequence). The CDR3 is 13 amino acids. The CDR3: CASSQESDGEALF. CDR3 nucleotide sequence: TGTGCCAGCAGCCAAGAATCCGACGGTGAAGCTCTCTTT.

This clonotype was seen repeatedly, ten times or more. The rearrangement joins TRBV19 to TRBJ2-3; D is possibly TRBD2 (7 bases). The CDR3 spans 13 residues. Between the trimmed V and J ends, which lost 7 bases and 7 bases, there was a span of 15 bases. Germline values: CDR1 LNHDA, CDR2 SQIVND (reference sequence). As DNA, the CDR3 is TGTGCCAGTAAGGGCGGGGGCGTGAATACGCAGTATTTT. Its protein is CASKGGGVNTQYF.

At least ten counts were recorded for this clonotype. The CDR3 here is CSADTGTSSYEQYF. The CDR3, as DNA: TGCAGTGCTGACACCGGGACTAGCAGTTACGAGCAGTACTTC. The chain employs TRBV20-1 and TRBJ2-7, with TRBD2 identical over 9 bases. Germline CDR1 is DFQATT and CDR2 is SNEGSKA (reference sequence). The V gene end was trimmed by 5 bases and the J gene end by 4 bases; junction bases not matched to a gene: 9. The CDR3 is made up of 14 amino acids.

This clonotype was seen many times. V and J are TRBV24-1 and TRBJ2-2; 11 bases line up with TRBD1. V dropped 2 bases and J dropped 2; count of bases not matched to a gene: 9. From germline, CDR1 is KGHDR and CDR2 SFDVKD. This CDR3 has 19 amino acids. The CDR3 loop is CATSDSGQGVIYNTGELFF. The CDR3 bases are TGTGCCACCAGTGATTCGGGACAGGGGGTGATCTATAACACCGGGGAGCTGTTTTTT.

The CDR3 sequence is CSARVTGSNNSPLHF. The CDR3 coding sequence is TGCAGTGCTAGGGTGACAGGGAGCAATAATTCACCCCTCCACTTT. The V call is TRBV20-1, the J call TRBJ1-6; 7 positions agree with TRBD1. The germline CDR1 and CDR2 sequences are DFQATT and SNEGSKA (reference sequence). The CDR3 contains 15 residues. V gave up 3 bases and J gave up 5 bases; unmatched junction bases: 7.